This TCR beta chain was captured by sequencing in a study of blood T cells in healthy people across ages. A second roughly 7 to 11 cycle PCR used barcoded and J-beta primers. TCRdb reprocessed the 5' RACE reads with MiXCR, giving one entry per CDR3 protein. The sample has 750,000 to 950,000 distinct CDR3 sequences; 50% to 65% are singletons. About this clonotype: One end of the junction does not line up with germline, which may come from a read error.

The CDR3 consists of 12 residues. Looked up from germline, CDR1 is SQVTM and CDR2 is ANQGSEA. Sequencing input: blood. This TCR came from an elderly man in good health. The rearrangement joins TRBV29-1 to TRBJ2-7; TRBD1 aligns across 8 bases. CDR3 nucleotides: TGCAGCGTTGATAACAGGGGGGACGAGCGGTACTTC. Its translation: CSVDNRGDERYF.